This T cell receptor beta chain was observed in a study of neoadjuvant anti-PD-1 for oral cavity cancer. Study-wide context: Patients mostly received three to four biweekly nivolumab doses at 3 mg/kg before surgery.

CDR3 length: 17 residues. The germline V gene encodes CDR1 SGHAT and CDR2 FQNNGV. Trimming pared 3 bases from V and 6 bases from J, leaving 18 bases between. Cohort: HPV-negative, locally advanced oral cavity squamous cell carcinoma patients. PBMCs were not maintained or expanded in culture before analysis. Six replicates per PBMC sample, mostly from around 500 ng of genomic DNA. Data came from immunoSEQ multiplex PCR; TCRdb stores just in-frame clones and leaves some out. The sample has 11,000 to 15,000 clones; about 69% are singletons. V is TRBV11-2 and J is TRBJ1-6; D is possibly TRBD1 (5 bases). The input for sequencing was PBMCs, taken before nivolumab (anti-PD-1) treatment. This receptor was taken from a person aged 40 to 85 with oral cavity squamous cell carcinoma. The CDR3 sequence: CASSLFGGTGGNSPLHF. The CDR3 DNA sequence: TGTGCCAGCAGCTTGTTTGGCGGAACGGGGGGTAATTCACCCCTCCACTTT.